These T cell receptor beta chains were read from a single sample in a study of cytotoxic CD8 clonotypes in ibrutinib-treated CLL. TCRdb's table, derived via immunoSEQ multiplex PCR, lists solely in-frame clones and lacks some. The sample has approximately 280,000 clones, 60% to 80% seen once. The sequencing here drew on PBMCs, taken at disease progression, from a patient treated with ibrutinib. The receptors shown here come from a human donor with chronic lymphocytic leukemia. CDR3s include the opening cysteine and the closing phenylalanine or tryptophan. The order of the fields is clone size, D gene, J gene, V gene, CDR3 protein, CDR3 DNA. The D gene is left open where the match is weak. Some rows mark clone size as missing; the rest say once, few, many or name a class of expanded clone.

size: .; D: TRBD2; J: TRBJ2-3; V: TRBV29-1; CDR3: CSVAHRLAGDTQYF; DNA: TGCAGCGTGGCCCACCGACTAGCGGGGGATACGCAGTATTTT
size: .; D: TRBD1; J: TRBJ2-2; V: TRBV6-5; CDR3: CATRGDRGLGELFF; DNA: TGTGCCACCCGCGGGGACAGGGGGCTTGGGGAGCTGTTTTTT
size: .; D: TRBD2; J: TRBJ2-5; V: TRBV10-2; CDR3: CASSGRGGARETQYF; DNA: TGCGCCAGCAGTGGTCGCGGGGGGGCGCGAGAGACCCAGTACTTC
size: .; D: .; J: TRBJ1-5; V: TRBV12-5; CDR3: CASGLVLTGIEGQPQHF; DNA: TGTGCTAGTGGTTTGGTACTGACCGGGATCGAGGGTCAGCCCCAGCATTTT
size: .; D: TRBD1; J: TRBJ2-1; V: TRBV5-1; CDR3: CASSPGTGGYTYNEQFF; DNA: TGCGCCAGCAGCCCCGGTACAGGGGGTTACACCTACAATGAGCAGTTCTTC
size: once; D: .; J: TRBJ2-1; V: TRBV2; CDR3: CASRDGTEQFF; DNA: TGTGCCAGCAGGGACGGGACTGAGCAGTTCTTC
size: few; D: .; J: TRBJ1-2; V: TRBV27; CDR3: CASSLSGRSNYGYTF; DNA: TGTGCCAGCAGTTTAAGTGGCAGATCTAACTATGGCTACACCTTC
size: .; D: .; J: TRBJ2-1; V: TRBV7-8; CDR3: CASSSRTAQQFF; DNA: TGTGCCAGCAGCTCGAGGACAGCTCAGCAGTTCTTC
size: .; D: .; J: TRBJ2-2; V: TRBV6-6; CDR3: CASSSGFNTGELFF; DNA: TGTGCCAGCAGCTCCGGGTTCAACACCGGGGAGCTGTTTTTT
size: once; D: .; J: TRBJ1-1; V: TRBV6-6; CDR3: CASSRGGRMNTEAFF; DNA: TGTGCCAGCAGCCGCGGCGGGCGCATGAACACTGAAGCTTTCTTT
size: .; D: .; J: TRBJ2-5; V: TRBV5-1; CDR3: CASSLVGAVKQETQYF; DNA: TGCGCCAGCAGCTTGGTCGGGGCGGTTAAACAAGAGACCCAGTACTTC
size: few; D: .; J: TRBJ1-1; V: TRBV7-9; CDR3: CASSSRGLASTEAFF; DNA: TGTGCCAGCAGCTCCCGAGGACTGGCGAGCACTGAAGCTTTCTTT
size: few; D: TRBD2; J: TRBJ2-3; V: TRBV9; CDR3: CASSVAGGPPDTQYF; DNA: TGTGCCAGCAGCGTAGCGGGGGGGCCGCCAGATACGCAGTATTTT
size: few; D: TRBD1; J: TRBJ2-7; V: TRBV5-1; CDR3: CASSLQGQGGEQYF; DNA: TGCGCCAGCAGCTTGCAGGGACAGGGAGGCGAGCAGTACTTC
size: .; D: TRBD1; J: TRBJ2-7; V: TRBV11-2; CDR3: CASSTLTGLYEQYF; DNA: TGTGCCAGCAGCACATTGACAGGGCTTTACGAGCAGTACTTC
size: .; D: TRBD1; J: TRBJ2-1; V: TRBV28; CDR3: CASRRAGGEYNEQFF; DNA: TGTGCCAGCAGGCGGGCAGGGGGCGAATACAATGAGCAGTTCTTC
size: .; D: .; J: TRBJ2-5; V: TRBV5-4; CDR3: CASSLPGDSQETQYF; DNA: TGTGCCAGCAGCTTACCGGGGGATTCACAAGAGACCCAGTACTTC